A selection of T cell receptor beta chains follows, all from one sample in a study of blood T cell repertoires in COVID-19. Libraries were prepared by immunoSEQ multiplex PCR; TCRdb keeps only in-frame clonotypes and omits some of them. This sample carries roughly 200,000 clones, 85% of them seen once, and the ten largest clones take 7.5% to 9.5%. Sequencing input: peripheral blood. Source of these receptors: an older woman with acute or convalescent COVID-19. Both conserved end residues are trimmed from each CDR3. A D gene is named only where the DNA matches it firmly. Clone size is not always given. Where it is, it says once, few, many or a class for expanded clones.

- | - | TRBV19 | ASSKRELGNTIY
- | few | TRBV6-6 | ASSTYRDDYGYT
TRBD1 | - | TRBV10-3 | AISESLKGAERYGYT
TRBD1 | - | TRBV11-1 | ASSSPQGALADTQY
- | - | TRBV18 | ASSPPQRGTDTQY
TRBD2 | - | TRBV28 | ASSRLAGDPDTQY
- | once | TRBV2 | ASTRDIQETQY
- | - | TRBV11-2 | ASSSPGTQY
TRBD1 | - | TRBV19 | ATFHSGGYNQPQH
TRBD2 | - | TRBV11-2 | ASSLGPAGGRGRETQY
TRBD1 | - | TRBV10-3 | AIMGQVGDEQY
TRBD1 | - | TRBV5-4 | ASSLSGTGPGELF
- | - | TRBV5-5 | ASSLAPRAEAF
- | - | TRBV5-8 | ASTRDGAFAGNTIY
- | - | TRBV14 | ASSLLGANNSPLH
- | - | TRBV28 | ASSTRRGGSYNEQF
- | - | TRBV15 | ATSRDKTGAYEQY
- | once | TRBV6-5 | ASPSEGVNTEAF
- | - | TRBV20-1 | SARASGPLH
TRBD2 | - | TRBV24-1 | ATSESQSSGGRNIQY
TRBD2 | - | TRBV24-1 | ATSNPGGETQY
TRBD2 | - | TRBV5-4 | ASSHGTSDYNEQF
TRBD2 | - | TRBV2 | ASRLLAGAEQF
TRBD2 | few | TRBV5-1 | ASSLGLAGYNEQF
TRBD2 | - | TRBV5-4 | ASSYSLAANTGELF
- | - | TRBV15 | ATSRELVGARASGELF
- | - | TRBV29-1 | SVEGGTARDTEAF
- | - | TRBV3-1/TRBV3-2 | ASSPGGTVYNEQF
TRBD1 | - | TRBV5-6 | ASSPMAGQGGFTGELF
- | - | TRBV18 | ASSPSMSGNEQF
TRBD2 | - | TRBV5-5 | ASSLGLAGAPRYNEQF
- | - | TRBV6-5 | ASLADYNEQF
- | - | TRBV19 | ASKDSYSNQPQH